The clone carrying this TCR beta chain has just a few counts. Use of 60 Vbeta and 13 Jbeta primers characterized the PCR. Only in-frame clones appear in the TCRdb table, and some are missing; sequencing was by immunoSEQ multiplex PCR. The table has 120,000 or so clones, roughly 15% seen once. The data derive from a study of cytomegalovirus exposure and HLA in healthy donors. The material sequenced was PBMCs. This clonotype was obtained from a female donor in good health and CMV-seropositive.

The CDR3 loop reads CAWSSPGTFTDTQYF. CDR3 nucleotides: TGTGCCTGGAGTTCCCCGGGGACATTCACAGATACGCAGTATTTT. The chain is built from TRBV30 and TRBJ2-3; TRBD1 is a possible D gene (6 bases). With 2 bases removed from V and 2 bases from J, the gap between germline ends came to 14 bases. Germline values: CDR1 GTSNPN, CDR2 SVGIG (reference sequence). CDR3 length equals 15 residues.